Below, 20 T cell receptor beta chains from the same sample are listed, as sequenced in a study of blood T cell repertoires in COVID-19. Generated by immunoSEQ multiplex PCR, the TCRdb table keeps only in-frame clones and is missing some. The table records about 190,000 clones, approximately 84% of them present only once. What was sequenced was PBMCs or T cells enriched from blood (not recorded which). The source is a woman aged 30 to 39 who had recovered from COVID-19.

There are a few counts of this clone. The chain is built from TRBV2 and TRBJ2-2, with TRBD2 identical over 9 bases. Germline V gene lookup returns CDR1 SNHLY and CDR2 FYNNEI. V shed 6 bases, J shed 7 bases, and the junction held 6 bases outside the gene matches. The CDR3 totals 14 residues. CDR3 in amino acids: CASSSAGGRGELFF. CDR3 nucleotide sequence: TGTGCCAGCAGCTCCGCGGGGGGGCGCGGGGAGCTGTTTTTT.

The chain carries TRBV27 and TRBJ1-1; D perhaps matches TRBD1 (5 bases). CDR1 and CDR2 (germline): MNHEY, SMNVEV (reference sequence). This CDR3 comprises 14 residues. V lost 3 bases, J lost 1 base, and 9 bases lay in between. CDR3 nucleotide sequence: TGTGCCAGCAGTTTGGGGGGAAAGAACACTGAAGCTTTCTTT. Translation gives CASSLGGKNTEAFF.

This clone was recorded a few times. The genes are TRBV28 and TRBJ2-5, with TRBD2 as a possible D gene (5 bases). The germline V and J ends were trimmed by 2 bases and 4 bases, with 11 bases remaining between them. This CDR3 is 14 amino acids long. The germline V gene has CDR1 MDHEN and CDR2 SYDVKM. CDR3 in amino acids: CASSLGLALETQYF. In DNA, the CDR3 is TGTGCCAGCAGTTTAGGCCTAGCATTAGAGACCCAGTACTTC.

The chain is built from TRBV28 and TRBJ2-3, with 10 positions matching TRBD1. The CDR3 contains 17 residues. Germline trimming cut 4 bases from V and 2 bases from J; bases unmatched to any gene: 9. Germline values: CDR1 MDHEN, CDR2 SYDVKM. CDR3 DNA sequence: TGTGCCAGCAGTTACCCGGGACAGGGGAAACTCACAGATACGCAGTATTTT. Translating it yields CASSYPGQGKLTDTQYF.

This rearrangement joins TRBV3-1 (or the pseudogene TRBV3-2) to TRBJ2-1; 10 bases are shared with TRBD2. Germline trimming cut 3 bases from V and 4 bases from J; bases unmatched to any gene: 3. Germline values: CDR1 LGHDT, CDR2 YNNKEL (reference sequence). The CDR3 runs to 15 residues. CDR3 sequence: CASSQGTSAYNEQFF. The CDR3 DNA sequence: TGTGCCAGCAGCCAGGGGACTAGCGCTTACAATGAGCAGTTCTTC.

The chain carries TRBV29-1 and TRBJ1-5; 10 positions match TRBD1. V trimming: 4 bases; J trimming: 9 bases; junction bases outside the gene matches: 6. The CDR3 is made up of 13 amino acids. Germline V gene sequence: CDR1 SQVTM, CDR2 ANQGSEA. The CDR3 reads CSVALGQGRPQHF. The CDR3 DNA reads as TGCAGCGTTGCATTGGGACAGGGGCGGCCCCAGCATTTT.

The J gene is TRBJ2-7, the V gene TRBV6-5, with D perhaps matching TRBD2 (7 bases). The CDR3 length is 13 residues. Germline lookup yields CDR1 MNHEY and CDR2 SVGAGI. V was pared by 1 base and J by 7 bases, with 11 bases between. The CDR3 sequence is CASSYYEGGEQYV. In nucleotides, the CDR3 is TGTGCCAGCAGTTACTATGAGGGGGGGGAGCAGTACGTC.

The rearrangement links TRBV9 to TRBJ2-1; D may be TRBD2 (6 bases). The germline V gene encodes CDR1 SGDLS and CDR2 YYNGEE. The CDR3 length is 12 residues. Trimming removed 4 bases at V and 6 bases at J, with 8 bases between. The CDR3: CASSRDFNEQFF. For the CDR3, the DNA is TGTGCCAGCAGCAGGGACTTCAATGAGCAGTTCTTC.

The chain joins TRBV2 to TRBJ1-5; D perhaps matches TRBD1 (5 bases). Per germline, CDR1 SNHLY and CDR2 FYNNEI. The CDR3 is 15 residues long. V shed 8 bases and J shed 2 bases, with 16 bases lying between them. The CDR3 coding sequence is TGTGCCAGCGGTCCCTCGGGGGGTCGCAATCAGCCCCAGCATTTT. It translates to CASGPSGGRNQPQHF.

The CDR3 is CASSRTGGNQPQHF. The CDR3 coding sequence is TGTGCCAGCAGTCGGACAGGGGGCAATCAGCCCCAGCATTTT. The chain has TRBV27 and TRBJ1-5; 9 bases line up with TRBD1. CDR1 and CDR2 (germline): MNHEY, SMNVEV (reference sequence). This CDR3 has 14 residues. V shed 5 bases and J 2 bases; nucleotides not matched to a gene: 1.

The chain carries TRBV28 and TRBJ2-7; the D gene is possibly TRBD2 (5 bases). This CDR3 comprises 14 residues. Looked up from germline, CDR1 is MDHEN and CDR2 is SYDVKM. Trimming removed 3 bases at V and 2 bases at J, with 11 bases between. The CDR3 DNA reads TGTGCCAGCAGTTTCGGACGGCGGGCCTACGAGCAGTACTTC. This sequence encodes CASSFGRRAYEQYF.

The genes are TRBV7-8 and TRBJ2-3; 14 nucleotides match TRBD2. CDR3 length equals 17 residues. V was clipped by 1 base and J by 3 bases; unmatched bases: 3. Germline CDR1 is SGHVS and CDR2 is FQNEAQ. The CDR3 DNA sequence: TGTGCCAGCAGCTTAGAGGGACTAGCGGGAGTGACAGATACGCAGTATTTT. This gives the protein CASSLEGLAGVTDTQYF.

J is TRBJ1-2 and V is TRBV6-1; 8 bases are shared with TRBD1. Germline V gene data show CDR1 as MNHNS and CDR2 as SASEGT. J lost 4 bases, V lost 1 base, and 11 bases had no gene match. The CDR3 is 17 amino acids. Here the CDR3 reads CASSEDSWTGSVYGYTF. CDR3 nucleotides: TGTGCCAGCAGTGAAGATTCGTGGACAGGGTCCGTCTATGGCTACACCTTC.

The CDR3 loop is CASSLVTGGVSGYTF. The CDR3 nucleotides read TGTGCCAGCAGCTTAGTCACAGGGGGCGTTTCTGGCTACACCTTC. The V call is TRBV7-2, the J call TRBJ1-2; 9 bases are shared with TRBD1. The CDR3 loop spans 15 amino acids. J gave up 7 bases and V 1 base, and 7 bases lay outside the gene matches. From germline, CDR1 is SGHTA and CDR2 FQGNSA.

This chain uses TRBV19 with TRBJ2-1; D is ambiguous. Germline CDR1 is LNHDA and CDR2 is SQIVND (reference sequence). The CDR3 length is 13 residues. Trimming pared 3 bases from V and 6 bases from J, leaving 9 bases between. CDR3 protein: CASSMSSGNEQFF. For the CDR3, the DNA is TGTGCCAGTAGTATGTCTAGTGGCAATGAGCAGTTCTTC. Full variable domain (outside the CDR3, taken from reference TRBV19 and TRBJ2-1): DGGITQSPKYLFRKEGQNVTLSCEQNLNHDAMYWYRQDPGQGLRLIYYSQIVNDFQKGDIAEGYSVSREKKESFPLTVTSAQKNPTAFYLCASSMSSGNEQFFGPGTRLTVL.

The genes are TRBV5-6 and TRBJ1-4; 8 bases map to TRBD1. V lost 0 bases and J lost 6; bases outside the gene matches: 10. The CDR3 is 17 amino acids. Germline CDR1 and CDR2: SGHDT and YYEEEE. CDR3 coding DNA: TGTGCCAGCAGCTTGGGCAGGGGGCTTAGTCAATATGAAAAACTGTTTTTT. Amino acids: CASSLGRGLSQYEKLFF.

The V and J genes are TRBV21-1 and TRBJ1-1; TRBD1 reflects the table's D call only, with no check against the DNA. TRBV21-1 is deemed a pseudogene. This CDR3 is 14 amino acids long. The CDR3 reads CASTGQQSVKEAFF. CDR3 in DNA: TGTGCCAGCACCGGACAACAATCCGTGAAGGAAGCTTTCTTT.

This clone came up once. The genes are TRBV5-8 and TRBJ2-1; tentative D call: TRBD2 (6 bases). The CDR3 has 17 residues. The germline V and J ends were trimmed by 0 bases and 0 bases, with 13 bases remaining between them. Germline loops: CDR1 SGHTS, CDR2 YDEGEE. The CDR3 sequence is CASSLAVQAGSYNEQFF. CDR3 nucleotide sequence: TGTGCCAGCAGCTTGGCCGTCCAAGCGGGCTCCTACAATGAGCAGTTCTTC.

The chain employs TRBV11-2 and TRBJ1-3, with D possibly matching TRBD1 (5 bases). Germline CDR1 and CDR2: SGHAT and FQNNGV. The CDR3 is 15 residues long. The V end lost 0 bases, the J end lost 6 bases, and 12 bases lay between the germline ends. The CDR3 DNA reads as TGTGCCAGCAGCTTAGAGTCAGGGTTCGAAAACACCATATATTTT. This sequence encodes CASSLESGFENTIYF.

CDR3 residues: CASSWDRNTEAFF. The CDR3 DNA follows: TGTGCCAGCAGCTGGGACAGGAACACTGAAGCTTTCTTT. The V and J genes are TRBV11-3 and TRBJ1-1; 7 bases are shared with TRBD1. Germline values: CDR1 SGHNT, CDR2 YENEEA. Unmatched junction bases numbered 0, after V lost 4 bases and J lost 1 base. The CDR3 loop spans 13 amino acids.